These 20 T cell receptor beta chains were all obtained from the same sample, sequenced in a study of OX40 agonist ivuxolimab in advanced cancers. Method: immunoSEQ multiplex PCR; TCRdb's copy keeps in-frame clones and lacks some. The profile shows 40,000 to 50,000 clones, roughly four fifths of them singletons. The sequencing here drew on CD4+ or CD8+ T cells sorted from blood, taken in a trial of the OX40 agonist ivuxolimab. The source of these receptors is an adult with an advanced solid tumor such as melanoma, head and neck, liver or kidney cancer.

This rearrangement joins TRBV5-5 to TRBJ1-4, with D uncertain. The CDR3 totals 14 residues. Trimming pared 1 base from V and 4 bases from J, leaving 8 bases between. The V gene's germline CDR1 is SGHKS and CDR2 YYEKEE (reference sequence). CDR3 in amino acids: CASSLSGNNEKLFF. The CDR3 DNA reads TGTGCCAGCAGCTTGAGCGGGAATAATGAAAAACTGTTTTTT.

The rearrangement uses TRBV6-5 and TRBJ2-2; D is uncertain. The CDR3 sequence is 15 residues long. V was pared by 5 bases and J by 2 bases, with 12 bases between. Germline assignment: CDR1 MNHEY and CDR2 SVGAGI. CDR3 sequence reads: CASSPRGPNTGELFF. Written as DNA, the CDR3 is TGTGCCAGCAGTCCCCGCGGACCCAACACCGGGGAGCTGTTTTTT.

The rearrangement joins TRBV5-6 to TRBJ2-7, with a weak D call TRBD1 (6 bases). V was trimmed by 3 bases and J by 0 bases, leaving 16 bases between them. The V gene's germline CDR1 is SGHDT and CDR2 YYEEEE. This CDR3 region has 16 residues. CDR3 coding DNA: TGTGCCAGCAGCTCGCCACAGGGAATCTCCTCCTACGAGCAGTACTTC. It yields the protein CASSSPQGISSYEQYF.

The chain combines TRBV11-2 with TRBJ2-2; D gene ambiguous. Trimming pared 5 bases from V and 2 bases from J, leaving 12 bases between. CDR1 and CDR2 from the germline V gene are SGHAT and FQNNGV. The CDR3 has 15 amino acids. This CDR3 reads CASSRTVANTGELFF. CDR3 DNA: TGTGCCAGCAGCCGAACAGTCGCTAACACCGGGGAGCTGTTTTTT.

The rearrangement uses TRBV4-2 and TRBJ1-1, with TRBD1 as a possible D gene (6 bases). The CDR3 extends over 15 amino acids. Germline CDR1 is LGHNA and CDR2 is YNFKEQ. Trimming left V 0 bases short and J 1 base short, with 9 bases between. CDR3 sequence (DNA): TGTGCCAGCAGCCAAGATAGGACAGCGAACACTGAAGCTTTCTTT. Its protein product is CASSQDRTANTEAFF.

This clone was detected only once. This chain uses TRBV27 with TRBJ2-4, with D possibly being TRBD2 (5 bases). CDR1 is MNHEY, CDR2 SMNVEV, per germline (reference sequence). The CDR3 consists of 14 residues. The ends were cut back, 7 bases at V and 4 bases at J, with 14 bases in the middle. The CDR3 loop is CASILVLAKNIQYF. For the CDR3, the DNA is TGTGCCAGCATTCTGGTGCTAGCTAAAAACATTCAGTACTTC.

This clone appeared a single time. The chain joins TRBV9 to TRBJ2-3; TRBD2 is a possible D gene (6 bases). Trimming left V 0 bases short and J 6 bases short, with 17 bases between. Germline values: CDR1 SGDLS, CDR2 YYNGEE. The CDR3 is 16 residues long. DNA for the CDR3: TGTGCCAGCAGCGTAGCGTTGAGTAGCGGAGGGGATACGCAGTATTTT. Protein: CASSVALSSGGDTQYF.

The chain joins TRBV30 to TRBJ1-2; D call uncertain. V lost 4 bases and J 4 bases, leaving 13 bases between the germline ends. This CDR3 region has 13 residues. Per germline, CDR1 GTSNPN and CDR2 SVGIG (reference sequence). For the CDR3, the DNA is TGTGCCTGGACAGCCTCAGCGGGCTATGGCTACACCTTC. It is translated as CAWTASAGYGYTF.

This clone was counted once. CDR3 nucleotide sequence: TGTGCCAGCAGCCAAAGCGGGGGCCGTAGCACAGATACGCAGTATTTT. Its protein is CASSQSGGRSTDTQYF. This chain joins TRBV4-2 and TRBJ2-3, with 8 bases matching TRBD2. With 2 bases clipped from V and 0 bases from J, the junction kept 4 bases outside the gene matches. Germline-derived CDR1 and CDR2 are LGHNA and YNFKEQ. This CDR3 region has 16 residues.

This chain uses TRBV6-1 with TRBJ1-5, with 8 bases lining up with TRBD1. Germline CDR1 and CDR2: MNHNS and SASEGT. The CDR3 spans 15 residues. V gave up 2 bases and J gave up 5 bases; unmatched junction bases: 5. CDR3 coding DNA: TGTGCCAGCAGTGAATCCGGCAGGGGGCATCAGCCCCAGCATTTT. Encoded protein: CASSESGRGHQPQHF.

The chain couples TRBV5-4 to TRBJ2-4; D is possibly TRBD1 (6 bases). There are 15 residues in the CDR3. The germline CDR1 and CDR2 sequences are SGHNT and YYREEE (reference sequence). V gave up 4 bases and J gave up 1 base, with 12 bases separating them. The CDR3 protein is CASSANQGAKNIQYF. CDR3 nucleotide sequence: TGTGCCAGCAGCGCGAATCAGGGGGCCAAAAACATTCAGTACTTC.

The chain is built from TRBV19 and TRBJ1-2; 9 bases align to TRBD1. Germline trimming cut 3 bases from V and 0 bases from J; bases unmatched to any gene: 5. The germline V gene encodes CDR1 LNHDA and CDR2 SQIVND (reference sequence). The CDR3 sequence is 16 residues long. The CDR3 nucleotides are TGTGCCAGTAGTATGGACAGGGGAAGTTCTAACTATGGCTACACCTTC. As protein: CASSMDRGSSNYGYTF.

CDR3 DNA sequence: TGCGCCAGTATCAGGGGCGGGACGGGTGATGGCGAGCAGTACTTC. This sequence encodes CASIRGGTGDGEQYF. The rearrangement uses TRBV5-1 and TRBJ2-7; D could derive from TRBD1 or TRBD2 (6 bases each). Deletions cut 8 bases from V and 6 bases from J, with 24 bases between. The CDR3 runs to 15 residues. Germline loops: CDR1 SGHRS, CDR2 YFSETQ.

The chain joins TRBV5-4 to TRBJ2-3, with D perhaps TRBD1 (5 bases). V lost 1 base and J 3 bases, leaving 6 bases between the germline ends. The V gene's germline CDR1 is SGHNT and CDR2 YYREEE (reference sequence). This CDR3 spans 13 amino acids. CDR3 sequence: CASSLKGTDTQYF. The CDR3 coding sequence is TGTGCCAGCAGCTTGAAGGGGACAGATACGCAGTATTTT.

The rearrangement links TRBV5-4 to TRBJ1-1, with TRBD1 matching 7 bases. Germline CDR1 SGHNT, CDR2 YYREEE (reference sequence). CDR3 size: 14 residues. V lost 4 bases, J lost 1 base, and 4 bases stayed unmatched. CDR3 DNA: TGTGCCAGCAGCAGGGGGACAGAGAACACTGAAGCTTTCTTT. Its protein product is CASSRGTENTEAFF.

This rearrangement joins TRBV30 to TRBJ2-7; 10 bases fit TRBD1. The germline V gene has CDR1 GTSNPN and CDR2 SVGIG (reference sequence). CDR3 length equals 16 residues. J was trimmed by 1 base and V by 5 bases; bases with no gene match: 11. As DNA, the CDR3 is TGTGCCTGGGAAAACTCCGGGGACAGGGGTTCCTACGAGCAGTACTTC. This encodes CAWENSGDRGSYEQYF. Supplemented by reference TRBV30 and TRBJ2-7, the full variable domain reads SQTIHQWPATLVQPVGSPLSLECTVEGTSNPNLYWYRQAAGRGLQLLFYSVGIGQISSEVPQNLSASRPQDRQFILSSKKLLLSDSGFYLCAWENSGDRGSYEQYFGPGTRLTVT.

The J gene is TRBJ2-3, the V gene TRBV7-2, with 7 bases aligning to TRBD2. CDR1 is SGHTA, CDR2 FQGNSA, per germline. The CDR3 loop spans 15 amino acids. Losses at the gene ends were 7 bases for V and 5 bases for J; bases not matched to a gene: 12. CDR3: CASNFWAGVGDTQYF. The CDR3 DNA reads TGTGCCAGCAACTTTTGGGCGGGGGTAGGAGATACGCAGTATTTT.

The V gene is TRBV30, the J gene TRBJ2-3; the D gene is possibly TRBD2 (5 bases). Trimming shortened V by 6 bases and J by 6 bases, and 10 bases separated the two germline ends. The length of the CDR3 is 11 residues. Germline CDR1 and CDR2: GTSNPN and SVGIG (reference sequence). This CDR3 reads CACGELDTQYF. The CDR3 region has the DNA TGTGCCTGCGGGGAACTGGATACGCAGTATTTT.

The V gene is TRBV2, the J gene TRBJ2-5; the D gene is possibly TRBD2 (6 bases). In germline, CDR1 is SNHLY, CDR2 FYNNEI. The ends were cut back, 6 bases at V and 7 bases at J, with 12 bases in the middle. This CDR3 contains 12 residues. The CDR3 DNA is TGTGCCAGCAGCTCCGAGGGAGGGACCCAGTACTTC. It encodes CASSSEGGTQYF.

The V gene is TRBV29-1, the J gene TRBJ2-3; 8 bases fit TRBD1. CDR3 size: 12 residues. Germline CDR1 and CDR2: SQVTM and ANQGSEA. J lost 6 bases, V lost 7 bases, and 6 bases had no gene match. CDR3 nucleotide sequence: TGCAGCGCCCGACAGGGGCCCGATACGCAGTATTTT. The encoded protein is CSARQGPDTQYF.